This passage covers 29 T cell receptor beta chains from one sample sequenced in a study of vaccination effects on CD4 cells after COVID-19. Sequencing was preceded by expansion of antigen-specific CD4+ T cells with viral peptide pools in the ViraFEST assay. An approximately ten-day culture period preceded the isolation of CD4+ T cells. Participants were given two doses of BNT162b2 or mRNA-1273 vaccine. TCRdb's table, derived via immunoSEQ multiplex PCR, lists solely in-frame clones and lacks some. The table has under 50,000 clones, 70% to 85% seen once; the top ten hold roughly 1.9%. Their antigens remain unidentified. This material consisted of CD4+ T cells from PBMCs cultured with HCoV-NL63 spike peptides, taken after COVID-19 vaccination. Receptors originate from a human donor who received a COVID-19 vaccine. Some clones in this sample may be carry-over from other donors' samples.

This chain uses TRBV14 with TRBJ2-1; D tentatively fits TRBD1 or TRBD2 (5 bases each). V was cut by 5 bases and J by 6 bases, with 14 bases left in between. The CDR3 sequence is 14 residues long. Germline V CDR1 and CDR2: SGHDN, FVKESK. CDR3 loop: CASSWRPGPNEQFF. The CDR3 nucleotides read TGTGCCAGCAGCTGGCGACCGGGGCCCAATGAGCAGTTCTTC. The full variable domain, in which reference TRBV14 and TRBJ2-1 provide the parts outside the CDR3, is EAGVTQFPSHSVIEKGQTVTLRCDPISGHDNLYWYRRVMGKEIKFLLHFVKESKQDESGMPNNRFLAERTGGTYSTLKVQPAELEDSGVYFCASSWRPGPNEQFFGPGTRLTVL.

V is TRBV2 and J is TRBJ1-2, with a weak D call TRBD1 (5 bases). CDR1 is SNHLY and CDR2 is FYNNEI in the germline V gene. With 5 bases removed from V and 7 bases from J, the gap between germline ends came to 14 bases. The CDR3 loop spans 13 amino acids. DNA of the CDR3: TGTGCCAGCAGTCCGGGCAGGGAGAGTGGCTACACCTTC. It yields the protein CASSPGRESGYTF.

The rearrangement links TRBV4-2 to TRBJ1-1; D uncertain. The CDR3 length is 16 residues. Germline V gene lookup returns CDR1 LGHNA and CDR2 YNFKEQ. V was cut by 4 bases and J by 0 bases, with 15 bases left in between. The CDR3 DNA reads as TGTGCCAGCAGCCCCTTGCGCGGAGAAGTGAACACTGAAGCTTTCTTT. This gives the protein CASSPLRGEVNTEAFF.

This rearrangement joins TRBV5-1 to TRBJ2-2; D is uncertain. Trimming pared 0 bases from V and 3 bases from J, leaving 6 bases between. CDR1 is SGHRS and CDR2 is YFSETQ in the germline V gene. The CDR3 consists of 14 residues. CDR3 bases: TGCGCCAGCAGCTTGGTTAAGGACACCGGGGAGCTGTTTTTT. It translates to CASSLVKDTGELFF.

This clone was observed once. The chain has TRBV6-5 and TRBJ2-7; D is unclear. The CDR3 spans 12 residues. Trimming stripped 0 bases from V and 2 bases from J, with 2 bases between. From germline, CDR1 is MNHEY and CDR2 SVGAGI. The CDR3 is CASSYSTYEQYV. The CDR3 region has the DNA TGTGCCAGCAGTTACTCGACCTACGAGCAGTACGTC.

In this sample, this clone turned up a few times. The chain carries TRBV30 and TRBJ2-3; D is ambiguous. Germline V gene sequence: CDR1 GTSNPN, CDR2 SVGIG (reference sequence). V lost 4 bases and J lost 5, with 13 bases in between. This CDR3 contains 13 residues. The CDR3 loop reads CAWTPGRLDTQYF. As DNA, the CDR3 is TGTGCCTGGACCCCAGGCCGGTTAGATACGCAGTATTTT.

The rearrangement links TRBV6-2 or TRBV6-3 to TRBJ2-5, with D perhaps matching TRBD2 (6 bases). Trimming cost V 2 bases and J 5 bases, with 18 bases left between them. Germline V gene sequence: CDR1 MNHEY, CDR2 SVGEGT. The CDR3 length is 16 residues. CDR3 sequence reads: CASSYRRRARAETQYF. The CDR3, as DNA: TGTGCCAGCAGTTACCGTCGGAGGGCAAGGGCGGAGACCCAGTACTTC.

The chain couples TRBV28 to TRBJ2-7; D possibly matches TRBD1 or TRBD2 (5 bases each). Germline lookup yields CDR1 MDHEN and CDR2 SYDVKM. CDR3 size: 18 residues. V lost 5 bases and J 7 bases, leaving 30 bases between the germline ends. The CDR3 nucleotides are TGTGCCAGCAGTCGGGCCGCGAGGGGCCTCCACAGGTTTGGGGAGCAGTACGTC. Protein sequence: CASSRAARGLHRFGEQYV.

There are a few counts of this clone. V usage is TRBV2 and J usage is TRBJ2-7; unclear D gene. Germline V gives CDR1 SNHLY, CDR2 FYNNEI. Trimming shortened V by 2 bases and J by 4 bases, and 12 bases separated the two germline ends. The CDR3 is made up of 14 amino acids. CDR3 sequence (DNA): TGTGCCAGCAGTGAAAATGGGCTTGGGTACGAGCAGTACGTC. It codes for CASSENGLGYEQYV.

The J gene is TRBJ1-6, the V gene TRBV12-3 or TRBV12-4; D is unclear. Trimming removed 6 bases at V and 7 bases at J, with 7 bases between. The CDR3 has 12 amino acids. CDR3 sequence reads: CASSPGNSPLHF. The DNA for the CDR3 is TGTGCCAGCAGCCCAGGAAATTCACCCCTCCACTTT.

The CDR3 loop is CASSPAVWRTSGTDTQYF. The CDR3 DNA sequence: TGTGCCAGCTCACCGGCGGTGTGGAGGACTAGCGGAACAGATACGCAGTATTTT. The chain links TRBV18 to TRBJ2-3, with 10 bases aligning to TRBD2. The CDR3 is 18 amino acids. CDR1 and CDR2 (germline): KGHSH, LQKENI. The trim removed 3 bases at V and 3 bases at J, leaving 12 bases unmatched.

The chain carries TRBV10-3 and TRBJ2-3, with D possibly TRBD2 on 5 matching bases. The V end was cut by 2 bases, the J end by 3 bases, with 15 bases between. CDR1 ENHRY and CDR2 SYGVKD come from the germline V gene. The CDR3 extends over 16 amino acids. For the CDR3, the DNA is TGTGCCATCAGTGAGAAGTCTAGCCTTACGACAGATACGCAGTATTTT. Translating it yields CAISEKSSLTTDTQYF.

The V and J genes are TRBV14 and TRBJ2-3, with D hard to call. Trimming removed 5 bases from V and 2 bases from J, with 5 bases in between. CDR3 length: 12 amino acids. From germline, CDR1 is SGHDN and CDR2 FVKESK. The CDR3 region has the DNA TGTGCCAGCAGCAAACACACAGATACGCAGTATTTT. Translated, it gives CASSKHTDTQYF.

The chain has TRBV9 and TRBJ2-2; D remains unclear. The CDR3 totals 13 residues. CDR1 and CDR2 (germline): SGDLS, YYNGEE. V was pared by 0 bases and J by 6 bases, with 6 bases between. The CDR3 here is CASSVGGSGELFF. The CDR3 nucleotides read TGTGCCAGCAGCGTAGGTGGGTCCGGGGAGCTGTTTTTT.

V gene TRBV21-1 combines with J gene TRBJ1-5; whether TRBD1, the table's D call, matches the DNA was not checked. TRBV21-1 is given as a pseudogene. This CDR3 region has 19 residues. Written as DNA, the CDR3 is TGTGCCAGCAGCAAAAGCACCGGGACAGCACTTAATAGCAATCAGCCCCAGCATTTT. Its translation: CASSKSTGTALNSNQPQHF.

The rearrangement joins TRBV6-1 to TRBJ1-3; no clear D. V was clipped by 2 bases and J by 0 bases, with 11 bases between them. Germline CDR1 reads MNHNS; CDR2 reads SASEGT. The CDR3 is made up of 16 amino acids. CDR3 bases: TGTGCCAGCAGTGAAAGTAGGCAGCTCTCTGGAAACACCATATATTTT. This encodes CASSESRQLSGNTIYF.

The rearrangement uses TRBV5-1 and TRBJ1-1; no firm D call. CDR1 SGHRS and CDR2 YFSETQ come from the germline V gene. The ends were cut back, 0 bases at V and 4 bases at J, with 10 bases in the middle. The CDR3 covers 14 residues. The CDR3 spells CASSLVGLSTEAFF. For the CDR3, the DNA is TGCGCCAGCAGCTTGGTTGGACTTTCCACTGAAGCTTTCTTT.

The chain has TRBV30 and TRBJ1-6, with 7 bases identical to TRBD1. Germline assignment: CDR1 GTSNPN and CDR2 SVGIG (reference sequence). The CDR3 is 15 residues long. The trim removed 3 bases at V and 6 bases at J, leaving 8 bases unmatched. The DNA of the CDR3 is TGTGCCTGGAGCCCCCCGGGACAGCGTAATTCACCCCTCCACTTT. The encoded protein is CAWSPPGQRNSPLHF. Full variable domain (missing parts from reference TRBV30 and TRBJ1-6): SQTIHQWPATLVQPVGSPLSLECTVEGTSNPNLYWYRQAAGRGLQLLFYSVGIGQISSEVPQNLSASRPQDRQFILSSKKLLLSDSGFYLCAWSPPGQRNSPLHFGNGTRLTVT.

The chain couples TRBV6-1 to TRBJ1-2; no reliable D call. The CDR3 is made up of 13 amino acids. Per the germline V gene, CDR1 is MNHNS and CDR2 is SASEGT. V was cut by 3 bases and J by 0 bases, with 5 bases left in between. CDR3 nucleotides: TGTGCCAGCAGTGAGTTAGCTAACTATGGCTACACCTTC. Amino acid sequence: CASSELANYGYTF.

This clone has only one observation. The CDR3 here is CASSFARDLADTQYF. DNA for the CDR3: TGCGCCAGCAGCTTCGCCAGGGATTTAGCAGATACGCAGTATTTT. The rearrangement joins TRBV5-1 to TRBJ2-3, with D tentatively TRBD1 (5 bases). This CDR3 region has 15 residues. The V end lost 2 bases, the J end lost 4 bases, and 14 bases lay between the germline ends. Germline V CDR1 and CDR2: SGHRS, YFSETQ.

V gene TRBV10-2 combines with J gene TRBJ2-6, with D uncertain. Germline values: CDR1 WSHSY, CDR2 SAAADI. V lost 5 bases, J lost 5 bases, and 22 bases lay in between. The CDR3 spans 18 residues. The CDR3: CASSSLSTSQSRANVLTF. CDR3 in DNA: TGCGCCAGCAGTTCGTTGTCCACTTCTCAAAGTCGGGCCAACGTCCTGACTTTC.

This sequence joins TRBV7-2 and TRBJ2-7; D is possibly TRBD2 (5 bases). Germline loops: CDR1 SGHTA, CDR2 FQGNSA. This CDR3 is 14 amino acids long. The V gene lost 5 bases and the J gene lost 1 base, with 12 bases spanning the gap. The CDR3 DNA reads TGTGCCAGCAGCCCCAGGACGGGGTCCTACGAGCAGTACGTC. Its translation is CASSPRTGSYEQYV.

The table lists this clone with a count of one. V is TRBV20-1 and J is TRBJ1-2; D is perhaps TRBD1 (5 bases). The CDR3 runs to 13 residues. Germline CDR1 is DFQATT and CDR2 is SNEGSKA (reference sequence). The V end was cut by 3 bases, the J end by 7 bases, with 15 bases between. CDR3 region: CSASSGPTSGYTF. The CDR3, as DNA: TGCAGTGCTAGTTCAGGGCCCACCTCTGGCTACACCTTC.

The chain couples TRBV30 to TRBJ1-5; D remains ambiguous. This CDR3 spans 15 amino acids. Trimming pared 0 bases from V and 0 bases from J, leaving 9 bases between. Per germline, CDR1 GTSNPN and CDR2 SVGIG (reference sequence). In DNA, the CDR3 is TGTGCCTGGAGTGTAGCAGGACTTAGCAATCAGCCCCAGCATTTT. Translation: CAWSVAGLSNQPQHF.

This clone was recorded a few times. The chain employs TRBV15 and TRBJ2-1; 9 bases map to TRBD1. V trimming: 8 bases; J trimming: 6 bases; junction bases outside the gene matches: 8. Germline V CDR1 and CDR2: LNHNV, YYDKDF (reference sequence). The CDR3 is 14 amino acids. CDR3 nucleotide sequence: TGTGCCACCGTACGGGACAGGGTCATCAATGAGCAGTTCTTC. Translated, it gives CATVRDRVINEQFF.

This clone turned up a few times. Mismatch with germline at one junction end may stem from a read error. The chain is built from TRBV4-1 and TRBJ1-2; D may be TRBD1 (5 bases). The germline V gene encodes CDR1 MGHRA and CDR2 YSYEKL. This CDR3 comprises 13 residues. CDR3 coding DNA: TGCGCCAGCAGCAATCCGGGACGGACCCAACTAGCCTTC. Amino acids: CASSNPGRTQLAF.

V is TRBV7-3 and J is TRBJ2-1; 10 bases agree with TRBD2. The CDR3 consists of 16 residues. Losses at the gene ends were 5 bases for V and 3 bases for J; bases not matched to a gene: 7. Germline assignment: CDR1 SGHTA and CDR2 FQGTGA. The CDR3 here is CASSPNSGGLYNEQFF. CDR3 in DNA: TGTGCCAGCAGCCCAAATAGCGGGGGGCTCTACAATGAGCAGTTCTTC. The variable domain in full, with the rest retrieved from reference TRBV7-3 and TRBJ2-1, is GAGVSQTPSNKVTEKGKYVELRCDPISGHTALYWYRQSLGQGPEFLIYFQGTGAADDSGLPNDRFFAVRPEGSVSTLKIQRTERGDSAVYLCASSPNSGGLYNEQFFGPGTRLTVL.

The chain joins TRBV10-3 to TRBJ1-1, with a tentative D call TRBD1 (6 bases). This CDR3 is built from 13 residues. CDR1 is ENHRY, CDR2 SYGVKD, per germline. The V end lost 6 bases, the J end lost 1 base, and 9 bases lay between the germline ends. The CDR3 region is CAISRQENTEAFF. The CDR3 region has the DNA TGTGCCATCAGCCGACAGGAGAACACTGAAGCTTTCTTT.

This clone was found a few times. This chain links TRBV7-3 with TRBJ2-1; D is perhaps TRBD1 (6 bases). The CDR3 length is 16 residues. Trimming stripped 3 bases from V and 3 bases from J, with 15 bases between. CDR1 SGHTA and CDR2 FQGTGA come from the germline V gene. CDR3 DNA: TGTGCCAGCAGCTTTACTCAGGGGTCCGGCTACAATGAGCAGTTCTTC. Its protein is CASSFTQGSGYNEQFF.